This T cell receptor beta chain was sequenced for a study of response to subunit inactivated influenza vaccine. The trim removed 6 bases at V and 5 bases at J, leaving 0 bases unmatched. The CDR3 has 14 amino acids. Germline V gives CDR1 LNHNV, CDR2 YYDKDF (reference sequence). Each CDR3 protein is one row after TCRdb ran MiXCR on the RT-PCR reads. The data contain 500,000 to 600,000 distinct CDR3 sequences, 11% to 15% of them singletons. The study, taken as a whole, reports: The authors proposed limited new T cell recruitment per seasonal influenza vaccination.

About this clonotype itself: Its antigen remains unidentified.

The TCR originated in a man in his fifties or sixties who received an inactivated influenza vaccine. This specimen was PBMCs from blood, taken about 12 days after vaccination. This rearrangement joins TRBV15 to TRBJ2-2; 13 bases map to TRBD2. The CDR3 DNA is TGTGCCACCAGGACTAGCGGGAGGACCGGGGAGCTGTTTTTT. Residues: CATRTSGRTGELFF.